One sample yielded the 29 T cell receptor beta chains listed below, sequenced in a study of type 1 regulatory T cells. Overall study findings and caveats: Tr1 cells had a more restricted TCR repertoire than non-Tr1 cells.

The antigens of these receptors remain unknown. A single record per CDR3 protein comes from TCRdb applying MiXCR to the reads. The table shows about 5,000 distinct CDR3 sequences, with approximately 24% occurring only once. The sequencing input was cultured type 1 regulatory T (Tr1) cells, either the whole culture or a sorted fraction (not recorded which). The origin of the receptors is a human donor in good health.

Many counts were recorded for this clonotype. The chain recombines TRBV18 with TRBJ2-7; TRBD2 agrees at 12 bases. CDR3 length: 16 amino acids. Germline lookup yields CDR1 KGHSH and CDR2 LQKENI. J lost 0 bases, V lost 4 bases, and 4 bases had no gene match. The CDR3: CASSRLAGEPSYEQYF. In DNA form, the CDR3 reads TGTGCCAGCTCACGACTAGCGGGGGAACCCTCCTACGAGCAGTACTTC.

A note on this clonotype: A junction end diverges from the germline sequence, so it may reflect a read error. J is TRBJ2-3 and V is TRBV20-1, with 8 nucleotides matching TRBD2. The V gene's germline CDR1 is DFQATT and CDR2 SNEGSKA (reference sequence). The CDR3 sequence is 14 residues long. DNA of the CDR3: TGCGGTGCTCCCGGGGGGGGGGCGACAGATACGCAGTATTTT. Translation: CGAPGGGATDTQYF.

This clonotype has a handful of counts. The rearrangement uses TRBV10-3 and TRBJ2-3, with D perhaps matching TRBD2 (7 bases). Germline CDR1 and CDR2: ENHRY and SYGVKD. The V and J ends lost 8 bases and 1 base respectively, with 10 bases between them. The CDR3 is 13 amino acids. The CDR3 here is CAIGGAGTDTQYF. CDR3 DNA: TGTGCCATCGGGGGGGCTGGCACAGATACGCAGTATTTT.

In its sample, this clonotype was seen a few times. The gene calls are TRBV10-3 and TRBJ2-2, with TRBD1 matching 11 bases. The trim removed 7 bases at V and 4 bases at J, leaving 14 bases unmatched. There are 18 residues in the CDR3. The germline V gene has CDR1 ENHRY and CDR2 SYGVKD. CDR3 nucleotides: TGTGCCATCACTCCGGGACAGGGGGTTTCGGGTAGCACCGGGGAGCTGTTTTTT. Protein product: CAITPGQGVSGSTGELFF.

This clonotype was counted a few times. The chain couples TRBV2 to TRBJ1-3; D is unclear. This CDR3 spans 16 amino acids. Trimming took off 6 bases at V and 0 bases at J, with 15 bases between the two ends. Germline V gene data show CDR1 as SNHLY and CDR2 as FYNNEI. In nucleotides, the CDR3 is TGTGCCAGCAGCGTCGGAACACCGGGCTCTGGAAACACCATATATTTT. It encodes CASSVGTPGSGNTIYF.

CDR3 residues: CASSFMQSSYNEQFF. CDR3 DNA: TGTGCCAGCAGCTTCATGCAGAGCTCCTACAATGAGCAGTTCTTC. This chain links TRBV5-6 with TRBJ2-1; the D is unclear. The CDR3 sequence is 15 residues long. Germline-derived CDR1 and CDR2 are SGHDT and YYEEEE. Deletions cut 2 bases from V and 0 bases from J, with 9 bases between. The full variable domain, in which reference TRBV5-6 and TRBJ2-1 provide the parts outside the CDR3, is DAGVTQSPTHLIKTRGQQVTLRCSPKSGHDTVSWYQQALGQGPQFIFQYYEEEERQRGNFPDRFSGHQFPNYSSELNVNALLLGDSALYLCASSFMQSSYNEQFFGPGTRLTVL.

This clonotype appeared many times. The chain employs TRBV5-1 and TRBJ2-5, with 11 bases identical to TRBD2. Germline loops: CDR1 SGHRS, CDR2 YFSETQ. V shed 0 bases and J 4 bases; nucleotides not matched to a gene: 5. CDR3 size: 16 residues. CDR3 region: CASSLALAGGRETQYF. CDR3 bases: TGCGCCAGCAGCTTGGCCCTAGCGGGGGGCAGAGAGACCCAGTACTTC.

This clonotype has at least ten counts. CDR3 nucleotides: TGTGCCAGCAGCCGAGTAGGGACGACTCACTCGATCGGAGAGACCCAGTACTTC. It translates to CASSRVGTTHSIGETQYF. The chain links TRBV6-6 to TRBJ2-5; D is tentatively TRBD1 or TRBD2 (5 bases each). The CDR3 runs to 18 residues. CDR1 MNHNY and CDR2 SVGAGI come from the germline V gene (reference sequence). V lost 6 bases and J 4 bases, leaving 27 bases between the germline ends.

Remarks on this clonotype: A read error may be the cause here, since a much bigger clone is one base away. The chain employs TRBV7-9 and TRBJ1-5, with D possibly matching TRBD1 (6 bases). V shed 0 bases and J shed 9 bases, with 18 bases lying between them. From germline, CDR1 is SEHNR and CDR2 FQNEAQ (reference sequence). The CDR3 length is 16 residues. CDR3 sequence: CASSLARGGDWGPQHF. Here the CDR3 DNA reads TGTGCCAGCAGCTTAGCGAGGGGGGGCGACTGGGGGCCCCAGCATTTT.

By share of the sample, this clonotype is medium-sized. CDR3 coding DNA: TGTGCCAGCAGCTATAGGGGACAGGGGATCTATGGCTACACCTTC. This gives the protein CASSYRGQGIYGYTF. The chain couples TRBV7-9 to TRBJ1-2; TRBD1 agrees at 10 bases. The CDR3 is made up of 15 amino acids. Germline-derived CDR1 and CDR2 are SEHNR and FQNEAQ (reference sequence). The J segment lost 4 bases and the V segment lost 4 bases, leaving 6 bases of the junction unmatched. Using reference TRBV7-9 and TRBJ1-2 for the parts outside the CDR3, the full variable domain is DTGVSQNPRHKITKRGQNVTFRCDPISEHNRLYWYRQTLGQGPEFLTYFQNEAQLEKSRLLSDRFSAERPKGSFSTLEIQRTEQGDSAMYLCASSYRGQGIYGYTFGSGTRLTVV.

By share, this clonotype ranks as medium-sized. The rearrangement uses TRBV4-3 and TRBJ2-5; 9 nucleotides match TRBD2. Germline V gives CDR1 LGHNA, CDR2 YSLEER. The V segment lost 5 bases and the J segment 5 bases; nucleotides outside the gene matches: 9. This CDR3 is 15 amino acids long. The CDR3 loop is CASSTRGGAGETQYF. In nucleotides, the CDR3 is TGCGCCAGCAGCACACGCGGGGGGGCCGGGGAGACCCAGTACTTC.

This clonotype was seen repeatedly, ten times or more. The chain combines TRBV12-3 or TRBV12-4 with TRBJ2-5; D ambiguous. This CDR3 contains 12 residues. V gave up 7 bases and J gave up 7 bases, with 13 bases separating them. The CDR3 DNA follows: TGTGCCAGCATGGGAAGGGCTTCGACCCAGTACTTC. This gives the protein CASMGRASTQYF.

Remarks on this clonotype: Since a much larger clone is just one base distant, this may be a read error. V usage is TRBV20-1 and J usage is TRBJ1-1; TRBD1 is a possible D gene (5 bases). CDR1 is DFQATT and CDR2 is SNEGSKA in the germline V gene (reference sequence). This CDR3 has 15 amino acids. V dropped 0 bases and J dropped 7 bases, with 18 bases sitting between them. CDR3 DNA sequence: TGCAGTGCTAGAGATCTGGTGGTCGGGGGTATTGAAGCTTTCTTT. Amino acid sequence: CSARDLVVGGIEAFF.

There are a few counts of this clonotype. This rearrangement joins TRBV3-1 to TRBJ2-7; possibly TRBD2 for D (5 bases). The V and J ends lost 1 base and 0 bases respectively, with 10 bases between them. The CDR3 sequence is 15 residues long. Germline V gene data show CDR1 as LGHDT and CDR2 as YNNKEL (reference sequence). The CDR3: CASSQGVGSSYEQYF. The CDR3 coding sequence is TGTGCCAGCAGCCAAGGGGTGGGGAGCTCCTACGAGCAGTACTTC.

Only a few counts were recorded for this clonotype. V gene TRBV4-1 combines with J gene TRBJ2-7, with 11 nucleotides matching TRBD2. In germline, CDR1 is MGHRA, CDR2 YSYEKL. The CDR3 sequence is 14 residues long. With V trimmed by 4 bases and J by 3 bases, 2 bases remained unmatched. As DNA, the CDR3 is TGCGCCAGCAGCCGAGGACTAGCGGGCTACGAGCAGTACTTC. This translates into CASSRGLAGYEQYF.

This clonotype was recorded a few times. The chain links TRBV12-3 or TRBV12-4 to TRBJ1-3, with a tentative D call TRBD1 (5 bases). This CDR3 contains 12 residues. Trimming removed 5 bases from V and 4 bases from J, with 6 bases in between. CDR3 in DNA: TGTGCCAGCAGTCGGACAGGAAACACCATATATTTT. It is translated as CASSRTGNTIYF.

This clonotype was recorded a few times. The chain combines TRBV2 with TRBJ2-7; perhaps TRBD1 as D (6 bases). Trimming removed 7 bases at V and 3 bases at J, with 16 bases between. This CDR3 has 14 residues. In germline, CDR1 is SNHLY, CDR2 FYNNEI. In DNA, the CDR3 is TGTGCCAGCAAAAGGGGCAGGGGAGTCTACGAGCAGTACTTC. Translating it yields CASKRGRGVYEQYF.

The rearrangement joins TRBV6-1 to TRBJ2-3; 9 positions agree with TRBD2. Germline assignment: CDR1 MNHNS and CDR2 SASEGT. The CDR3 is 17 residues long. After removal of 4 bases from V and 4 bases from J, the junction contained 12 bases not matched to a gene. Written as DNA, the CDR3 is TGTGCCAGCAGTGCTGCGGGGGGGAAGGGTCGGTCAGATACGCAGTATTTT. It codes for CASSAAGGKGRSDTQYF.

This chain connects TRBV18 to TRBJ2-3, with unresolved D. The germline V gene encodes CDR1 KGHSH and CDR2 LQKENI. V was shortened by 6 bases and J by 2 bases, with 12 bases between the two germline ends. This CDR3 spans 14 amino acids. CDR3 amino acids: CASSPPSATDTQYF. The DNA for the CDR3 is TGTGCCAGCTCCCCCCCATCCGCCACAGATACGCAGTATTTT.

This chain links TRBV19 with TRBJ1-5; D may be TRBD1 (5 bases). The germline V gene encodes CDR1 LNHDA and CDR2 SQIVND (reference sequence). The CDR3 runs 13 residues. Deletions cut 6 bases from V and 3 bases from J, with 9 bases between. The CDR3 region has the DNA TGTGCCAGTAGCCGGGGGATCAATCAGCCCCAGCATTTT. Translated, it gives CASSRGINQPQHF. The full variable domain, its missing parts supplied by reference TRBV19 and TRBJ1-5, is DGGITQSPKYLFRKEGQNVTLSCEQNLNHDAMYWYRQDPGQGLRLIYYSQIVNDFQKGDIAEGYSVSREKKESFPLTVTSAQKNPTAFYLCASSRGINQPQHFGDGTRLSIL.

This clonotype is termed medium-sized. The rearrangement uses TRBV6-6 and TRBJ1-2; 9 bases are a match to TRBD1. The J segment lost 7 bases and the V segment lost 6 bases, leaving 6 bases of the junction unmatched. The CDR3 runs to 13 residues. CDR1 is MNHNY, CDR2 SVGAGI, per germline (reference sequence). CDR3 nucleotide sequence: TGTGCCAGCAGCGTGGGACAGGGACTTGGCTACACCTTC. Residues: CASSVGQGLGYTF.

This clonotype is medium-sized within its sample. This chain joins TRBV24-1 and TRBJ1-2; possibly TRBD1 for D (6 bases). Between the trimmed V and J ends, which lost 0 bases and 4 bases, there was a span of 8 bases. This CDR3 has 14 amino acids. CDR1 KGHDR and CDR2 SFDVKD come from the germline V gene. For the CDR3, the DNA is TGTGCCACCAGTGATTTGAGACAGGTCTATGGCTACACCTTC. As protein: CATSDLRQVYGYTF.

This clonotype occurred many times. This rearrangement joins TRBV5-1 to TRBJ2-1; TRBD1 or TRBD2 may be the D gene (5 bases each). Germline V gene sequence: CDR1 SGHRS, CDR2 YFSETQ. The CDR3 covers 16 residues. Trimming left V 4 bases short and J 3 bases short, with 17 bases between. The CDR3 region has the DNA TGCGCCAGCAGCCGAGGACTCAGGGAAAACTACAATGAGCAGTTCTTC. Translated, it gives CASSRGLRENYNEQFF.

For this clonotype: It may be a read error: a sequence one base away is much more abundant. V and J are TRBV2 and TRBJ1-6; possibly TRBD1 for D (5 bases). This CDR3 has 14 amino acids. The germline V gene encodes CDR1 SNHLY and CDR2 FYNNEI. CDR3 DNA: TGTGCCAACAGTGGGGGTGTCGATAATTCACCCCTCCACTTT. Protein sequence: CANSGGVDNSPLHF.

By frequency in the sample, this clonotype is medium-sized (0.01 to 0.1%). The CDR3 nucleotides are TGTGCCAGCAGTTTGCAGAGGGGCAATCAGCCCCAGCATTTT. It codes for CASSLQRGNQPQHF. The chain has TRBV12-3 or TRBV12-4 and TRBJ1-5; unclear D gene. CDR3 size: 14 residues. The V gene lost 3 bases and the J gene lost 2 bases, with 8 bases spanning the gap.

This clonotype was recorded many times. This rearrangement joins TRBV28 to TRBJ2-2; TRBD1 is a possible D gene (6 bases). This CDR3 region has 16 residues. Germline assignment: CDR1 MDHEN and CDR2 SYDVKM. V lost 5 bases, J lost 6 bases, and 19 bases lay in between. DNA for the CDR3: TGTGCCAGCAGTCCTAACCAGGGGTTAGGGGCCGGGGAGCTGTTTTTT. Translation: CASSPNQGLGAGELFF.

V gene TRBV10-3 combines with J gene TRBJ1-2; tentative D call: TRBD1 (6 bases). This CDR3 comprises 15 residues. Per germline, CDR1 ENHRY and CDR2 SYGVKD. Between the trimmed V and J ends, which lost 5 bases and 6 bases, there was a span of 19 bases. The DNA of the CDR3 is TGTGCCATCAGTAGTAAAGGGGGGTCTATCGATGGCTACACCTTC. Translated, it gives CAISSKGGSIDGYTF.

The chain carries TRBV12-3 or TRBV12-4 and TRBJ1-1, with TRBD1 identical over 7 bases. V shed 7 bases and J 4 bases; nucleotides not matched to a gene: 9. The CDR3 runs to 14 residues. CDR3 DNA sequence: TGTGCCAGCACCCCGACAGGGTCGAGCACTGAAGCTTTCTTT. It translates to CASTPTGSSTEAFF.

Turning to this clonotype: Since a much larger clone is just one base distant, this may be a read error. The conserved phenylalanine or tryptophan is not found at the CDR3 terminus, so this likely reflects a read error. The J gene is TRBJ2-7, the V gene TRBV5-1; the D is unclear. This CDR3 has 15 residues. Germline CDR1 and CDR2: SGHRS and YFSETQ. Trimming pared 3 bases from V and 0 bases from J, leaving 13 bases between. DNA of the CDR3: TGCGCCAGCAGCTCGTCGACATTGAACTCCTACGAGCAGTACCTC. Translated: CASSSSTLNSYEQYL.